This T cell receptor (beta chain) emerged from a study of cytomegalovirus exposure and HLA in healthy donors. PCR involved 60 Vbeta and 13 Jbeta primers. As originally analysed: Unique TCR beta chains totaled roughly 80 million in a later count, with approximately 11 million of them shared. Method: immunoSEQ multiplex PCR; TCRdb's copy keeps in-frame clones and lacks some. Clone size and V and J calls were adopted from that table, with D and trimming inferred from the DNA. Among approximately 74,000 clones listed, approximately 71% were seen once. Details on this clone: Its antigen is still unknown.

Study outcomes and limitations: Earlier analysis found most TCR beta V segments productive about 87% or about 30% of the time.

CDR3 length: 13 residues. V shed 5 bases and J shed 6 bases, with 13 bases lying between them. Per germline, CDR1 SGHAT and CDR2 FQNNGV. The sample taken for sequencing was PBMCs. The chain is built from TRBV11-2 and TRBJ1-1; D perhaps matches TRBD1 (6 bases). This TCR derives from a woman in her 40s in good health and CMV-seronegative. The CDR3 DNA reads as TGTGCCAGCAGCCACCTCAACAGGGCTGAAGCTTTCTTT. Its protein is CASSHLNRAEAFF.